Below, 13 T cell receptor beta chains from the same sample are listed, as sequenced in a study of regulatory T cells in long-lasting Graves disease. Both iRepertoire HTBI primers and Arm-PCR of CDR3 regions were used to build the TCR beta libraries. A single record per CDR3 protein comes from TCRdb applying MiXCR to the multiplex PCR reads. The profile covers roughly 450,000 distinct CDR3 sequences, with under 25% appearing a single time and about 12% taken by the ten largest. As for time point: persistent/refractory GD, antithyroid drugs over 5 years with positive TRAb. PBMC-derived RNA was used for the TCR library. The material sequenced was peripheral blood mononuclear cells (PBMCs), taken when the disease was refractory, from a patient treated with antithyroid drugs. All receptors come from a female donor with Graves disease.

V is TRBV28 and J is TRBJ2-1; a possible D gene is TRBD1 (6 bases). V was pared by 3 bases and J by 5 bases, with 17 bases between. The CDR3 is made up of 16 amino acids. Germline-derived CDR1 and CDR2 are MDHEN and SYDVKM. As DNA, the CDR3 is TGTGCCAGCAGTTTTAATGGCGGCCAGGGGCACAATGAGCAGTTCTTC. It is translated as CASSFNGGQGHNEQFF. Using reference TRBV28 and TRBJ2-1 for the parts outside the CDR3, the full variable domain is DVKVTQSSRYLVKRTGEKVFLECVQDMDHENMFWYRQDPGLGLRLIYFSYDVKMKEKGDIPEGYSVSREKKERFSLILESASTNQTSMYLCASSFNGGQGHNEQFFGPGTRLTVL.

J is TRBJ2-2 and V is TRBV28, with unresolved D. CDR1 and CDR2 (germline): MDHEN, SYDVKM. The CDR3 covers 16 residues. V was trimmed by 6 bases and J by 6 bases, leaving 20 bases between them. CDR3 nucleotides: TGTGCCAGCAGGCCCCGACTTAACCCGGGTGCCGGGGAGCTGTTTTTT. Its protein product is CASRPRLNPGAGELFF.

This clonotype was picked up many times. This chain connects TRBV6-1 to TRBJ1-5; TRBD1 aligns across 10 bases. The CDR3 is 19 residues long. V trimming: 6 bases; J trimming: 4 bases; junction bases outside the gene matches: 18. The germline V gene encodes CDR1 MNHNS and CDR2 SASEGT. CDR3 region: CASSLVVHRDRGGNQPQHF. The CDR3 region has the DNA TGTGCCAGCAGCCTGGTTGTCCACCGGGACAGGGGTGGGAATCAGCCCCAGCATTTT.

The chain combines TRBV20-1 with TRBJ2-2; TRBD2 might be the D (6 bases). Trimming took off 0 bases at V and 6 bases at J, with 14 bases between the two ends. This CDR3 region has 15 residues. Germline CDR1 DFQATT, CDR2 SNEGSKA (reference sequence). In DNA, the CDR3 is TGCAGTGCTAGAGATTATGCGGGATCGGCCGGGGAGCTGTTTTTT. Translation gives CSARDYAGSAGELFF.

This chain connects TRBV18 to TRBJ1-1; 8 bases fit TRBD1. Germline values: CDR1 KGHSH, CDR2 LQKENI. CDR3 length equals 16 residues. J was trimmed by 5 bases and V by 8 bases; bases with no gene match: 16. The CDR3 DNA is TGTGCCAGCCGGACGTCTGGAAACAGGGGGTCTACTGAAGCTTTCTTT. Translation gives CASRTSGNRGSTEAFF.

This rearrangement joins TRBV4-1 to TRBJ1-1, with D hard to call. This CDR3 comprises 16 residues. The V gene's germline CDR1 is MGHRA and CDR2 YSYEKL. The ends were cut back, 1 base at V and 4 bases at J, with 16 bases in the middle. Here the CDR3 reads CASSQAGGEGSTEAFF. The CDR3, as DNA: TGCGCCAGCAGCCAAGCGGGTGGGGAGGGAAGCACTGAAGCTTTCTTT.

V and J are TRBV2 and TRBJ2-1; 10 bases line up with TRBD2. The V gene's germline CDR1 is SNHLY and CDR2 FYNNEI. V lost 7 bases, J lost 0 bases, and 9 bases stayed unmatched. This CDR3 contains 17 residues. CDR3 in amino acids: CASKPGLAASSYNEQFF. CDR3 coding DNA: TGTGCCAGCAAGCCCGGACTAGCGGCTAGCTCCTACAATGAGCAGTTCTTC.

V and J are TRBV30 and TRBJ1-5; no firm D call. Trimming removed 4 bases at V and 0 bases at J, with 7 bases between. CDR3 length equals 13 residues. CDR1 and CDR2 from the germline V gene are GTSNPN and SVGIG (reference sequence). The CDR3 reads CAWKAHSNQPQHF. In nucleotides, the CDR3 is TGTGCCTGGAAGGCTCATAGCAATCAGCCCCAGCATTTT.

Ten or more counts support this clonotype. The chain couples TRBV28 to TRBJ1-1; D unresolved. This CDR3 spans 13 amino acids. Per germline, CDR1 MDHEN and CDR2 SYDVKM. With 7 bases removed from V and 0 bases from J, the gap between germline ends came to 9 bases. The CDR3 DNA reads TGTGCCAGCATCACAGCGATGAACACTGAAGCTTTCTTT. Its translation: CASITAMNTEAFF.

This clonotype has only a few counts. V usage is TRBV30 and J usage is TRBJ1-4; D ambiguous. This CDR3 spans 11 amino acids. Germline V gene sequence: CDR1 GTSNPN, CDR2 SVGIG (reference sequence). V dropped 2 bases and J dropped 5 bases, with 3 bases sitting between them. The CDR3 sequence is CAWSTNEKLFF. In DNA form, the CDR3 reads TGTGCCTGGAGTACGAATGAAAAACTGTTTTTT.

This clonotype has at least ten counts. The CDR3 DNA reads as TGTGCCAGCAATCCTGGACGGCGGTCGGAGAGCTATGGCTACACCTTC. Residues: CASNPGRRSESYGYTF. The V gene is TRBV6-1, the J gene TRBJ1-2, with D uncertain. CDR1 and CDR2 (germline): MNHNS, SASEGT. The CDR3 runs 16 residues. V lost 7 bases and J lost 4, with 22 bases in between.

For this clonotype: With a much larger clone just one base away, this may be a read error. This chain uses TRBV7-9 with TRBJ2-5; a weak D match, TRBD2 (5 bases). CDR1 and CDR2 from the germline V gene are SEHNR and FQNEAQ (reference sequence). The CDR3 spans 15 residues. Trimming removed 5 bases at V and 8 bases at J, with 21 bases between. CDR3 nucleotide sequence: TGTGCCAGCAGCATCACATCCGGGGAACGGCAAACCCAGTACTTC. Protein product: CASSITSGERQTQYF.

The chain recombines TRBV6-5 with TRBJ1-1, with TRBD1 matching 8 bases. CDR3 length equals 15 residues. V was pared by 0 bases and J by 5 bases, with 5 bases of the junction left unmatched. CDR1 is MNHEY and CDR2 is SVGAGI in the germline V gene. CDR3 sequence reads: CASSYSQGAGTEAFF. Here the CDR3 DNA reads TGTGCCAGCAGTTACTCTCAGGGGGCTGGAACTGAAGCTTTCTTT.